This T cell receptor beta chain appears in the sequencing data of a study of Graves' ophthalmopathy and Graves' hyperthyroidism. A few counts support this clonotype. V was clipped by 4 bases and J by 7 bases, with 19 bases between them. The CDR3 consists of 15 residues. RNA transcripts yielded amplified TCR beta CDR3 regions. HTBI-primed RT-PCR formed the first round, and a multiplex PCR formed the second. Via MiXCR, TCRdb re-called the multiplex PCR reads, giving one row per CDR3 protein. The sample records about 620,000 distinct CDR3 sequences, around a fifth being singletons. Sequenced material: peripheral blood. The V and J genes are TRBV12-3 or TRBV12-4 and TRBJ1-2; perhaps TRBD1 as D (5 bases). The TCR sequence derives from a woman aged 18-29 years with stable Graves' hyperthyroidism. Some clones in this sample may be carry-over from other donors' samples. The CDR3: CASSSLQGVESGYTF. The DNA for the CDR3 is TGTGCCAGCAGTTCCCTGCAGGGAGTGGAAAGTGGCTACACCTTC.